The source of this T cell receptor beta chain is a study of blood T cell repertoires in COVID-19. This clone appeared a single time. This CDR3 comprises 15 residues. Germline V gene sequence: CDR1 LGHNA, CDR2 YNFKEQ. V shed 2 bases and J 3 bases; nucleotides not matched to a gene: 6. Generated by immunoSEQ multiplex PCR, the TCRdb table keeps only in-frame clones and is missing some. This sample has roughly 110,000 clones, with over 80% found just once. The sample taken for sequencing was peripheral blood. The V call is TRBV4-2, the J call TRBJ1-2; 7 bases are a match to TRBD1. This clonotype was sampled from a woman aged 25 to 39 with acute or convalescent COVID-19. The CDR3 nucleotides are TGTGCCAGCAGCCAATGGGGACAGTTGTACTATGGCTACACCTTC. This translates into CASSQWGQLYYGYTF.